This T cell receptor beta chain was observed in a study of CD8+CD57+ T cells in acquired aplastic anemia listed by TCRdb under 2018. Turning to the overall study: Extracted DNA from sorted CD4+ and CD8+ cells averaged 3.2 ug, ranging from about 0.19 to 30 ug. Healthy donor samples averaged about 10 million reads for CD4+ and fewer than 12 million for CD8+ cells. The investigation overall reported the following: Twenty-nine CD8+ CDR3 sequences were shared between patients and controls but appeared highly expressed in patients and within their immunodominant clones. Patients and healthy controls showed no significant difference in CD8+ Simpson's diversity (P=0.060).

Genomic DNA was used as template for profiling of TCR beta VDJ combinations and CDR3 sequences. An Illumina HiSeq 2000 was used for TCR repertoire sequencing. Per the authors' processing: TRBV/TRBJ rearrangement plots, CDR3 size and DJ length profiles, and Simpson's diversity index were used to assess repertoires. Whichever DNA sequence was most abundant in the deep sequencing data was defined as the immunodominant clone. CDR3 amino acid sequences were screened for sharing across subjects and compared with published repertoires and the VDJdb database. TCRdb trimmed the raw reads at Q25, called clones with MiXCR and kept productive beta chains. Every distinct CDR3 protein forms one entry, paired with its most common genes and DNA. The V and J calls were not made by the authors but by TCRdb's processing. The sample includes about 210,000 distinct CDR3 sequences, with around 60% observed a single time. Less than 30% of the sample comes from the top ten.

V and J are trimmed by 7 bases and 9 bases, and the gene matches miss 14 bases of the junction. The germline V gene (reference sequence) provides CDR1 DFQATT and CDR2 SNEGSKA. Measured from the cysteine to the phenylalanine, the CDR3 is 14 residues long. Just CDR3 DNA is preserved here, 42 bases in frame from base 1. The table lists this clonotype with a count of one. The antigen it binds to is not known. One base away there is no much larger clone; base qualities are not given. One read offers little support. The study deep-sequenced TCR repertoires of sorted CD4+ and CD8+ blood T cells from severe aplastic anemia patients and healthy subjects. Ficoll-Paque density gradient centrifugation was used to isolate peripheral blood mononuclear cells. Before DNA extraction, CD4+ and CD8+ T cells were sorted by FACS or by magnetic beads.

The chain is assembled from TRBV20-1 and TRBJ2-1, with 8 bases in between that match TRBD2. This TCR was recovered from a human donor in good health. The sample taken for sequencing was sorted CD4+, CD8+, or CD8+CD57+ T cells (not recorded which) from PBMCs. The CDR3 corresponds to CSVSGVGGPGEQFF. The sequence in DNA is TGCAGTGTTAGCGGGGTGGGAGGGCCGGGTGAGCAGTTCTTC.